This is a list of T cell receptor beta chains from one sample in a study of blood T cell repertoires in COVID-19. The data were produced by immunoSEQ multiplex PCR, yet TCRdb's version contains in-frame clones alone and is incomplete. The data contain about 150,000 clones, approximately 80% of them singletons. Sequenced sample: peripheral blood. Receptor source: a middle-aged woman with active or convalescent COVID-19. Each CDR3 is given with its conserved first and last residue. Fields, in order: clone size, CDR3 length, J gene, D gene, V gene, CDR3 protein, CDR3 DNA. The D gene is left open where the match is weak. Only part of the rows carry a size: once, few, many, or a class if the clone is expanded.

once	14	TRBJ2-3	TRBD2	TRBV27	CASSGGFRTDTQYF	TGTGCCAGCAGCGGGGGGTTCCGCACAGATACGCAGTATTTT
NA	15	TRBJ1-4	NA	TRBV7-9	CASILEGGANEKLFF	TGTGCCAGCATACTCGAGGGAGGCGCTAATGAAAAACTGTTTTTT
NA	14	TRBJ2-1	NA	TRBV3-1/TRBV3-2	CASSSQAPYNEQFF	TGTGCCAGCAGCTCACAGGCCCCCTACAATGAGCAGTTCTTC
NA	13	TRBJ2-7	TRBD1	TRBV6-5	CASSTGGQYEQYF	TGTGCCAGCAGTACAGGGGGCCAGTACGAGCAGTACTTC
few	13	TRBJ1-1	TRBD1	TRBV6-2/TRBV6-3	CASSYWGQDVAFF	TGTGCCAGCAGTTACTGGGGACAGGATGTAGCTTTCTTT
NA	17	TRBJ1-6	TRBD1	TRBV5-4	CASSFGQGFSYNSPLHF	TGTGCCAGCAGCTTTGGACAGGGGTTCTCCTATAATTCACCCCTCCACTTT
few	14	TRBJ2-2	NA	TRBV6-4	CASSVEPNTGELFF	TGTGCCAGCAGTGTTGAGCCGAACACCGGGGAGCTGTTTTTT
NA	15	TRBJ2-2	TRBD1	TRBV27	CASSLNRGLTGELFF	TGTGCCAGCAGTTTAAACAGGGGGCTTACCGGGGAGCTGTTTTTT
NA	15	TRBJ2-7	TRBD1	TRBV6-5	CASSYYRGSSYEQYF	TGTGCCAGCAGTTACTACAGGGGAAGCTCCTACGAGCAGTACTTC
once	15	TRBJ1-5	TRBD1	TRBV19	CASRGTGGGNQPQHF	TGTGCCAGTAGGGGAACAGGGGGCGGGAATCAGCCCCAGCATTTT
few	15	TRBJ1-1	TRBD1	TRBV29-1	CSASLGTGSLTEAFF	TGCAGCGCCAGCCTAGGGACAGGGTCTCTCACTGAAGCTTTCTTT
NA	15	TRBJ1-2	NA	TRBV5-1	CASSLEGSYSYGYTF	TGCGCCAGCAGCTTGGAAGGGAGCTATAGCTATGGCTACACCTTC
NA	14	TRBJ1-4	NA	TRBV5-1	CASSLVQGSEKLFF	TGCGCCAGCAGCTTGGTCCAGGGGAGTGAAAAACTGTTTTTT
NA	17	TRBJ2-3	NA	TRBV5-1	CASSLSGSAVPTDTQYF	TGCGCCAGCAGCTTGTCCGGGTCCGCCGTACCCACAGATACGCAGTATTTT
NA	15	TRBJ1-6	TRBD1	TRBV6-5	CASSYDRAYNSPLHF	TGTGCCAGCAGTTACGACAGGGCCTATAATTCACCCCTCCACTTT
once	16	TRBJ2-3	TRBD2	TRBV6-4	CASSVLAGGRADTQYF	TGTGCCAGCAGTGTCCTCGCGGGGGGTCGAGCAGATACGCAGTATTTT
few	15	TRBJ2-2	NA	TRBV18	CASSPVHYSAGELFF	TGTGCCAGCTCACCGGTTCACTATTCGGCCGGGGAGCTGTTTTTT
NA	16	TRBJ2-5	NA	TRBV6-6	CASSYPNTGQEETQYF	TGTGCCAGCAGTTACCCAAATACGGGACAAGAAGAGACCCAGTACTTC
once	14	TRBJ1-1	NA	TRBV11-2	CASSYDGHSTEAFF	TGTGCCAGCAGCTACGATGGACACTCCACTGAAGCTTTCTTT
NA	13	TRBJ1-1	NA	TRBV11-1	CASSTRQYTEAFF	TGTGCCAGCAGCACCAGACAGTACACTGAAGCTTTCTTT
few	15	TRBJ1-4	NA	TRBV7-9	CASSRAGGGGEKLFF	TGTGCCAGCAGCCGGGCGGGAGGAGGTGGTGAAAAACTGTTTTTT
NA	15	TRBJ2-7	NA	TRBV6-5	CASSKTGSLSYEQYF	TGTGCCAGCAGCAAAACAGGGAGCCTCTCCTACGAGCAGTACTTC
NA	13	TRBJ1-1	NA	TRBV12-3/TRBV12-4	CASSLAAGTEAFF	TGTGCCAGCAGTTTAGCCGCGGGCACTGAAGCTTTCTTT
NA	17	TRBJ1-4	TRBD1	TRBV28	CASSLRRGWGANEKLFF	TGTGCCAGCAGTTTACGCAGGGGGTGGGGTGCTAATGAAAAACTGTTTTTT
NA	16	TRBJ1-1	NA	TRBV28	CASSLRQGHGNTEAFF	TGTGCCAGCAGTTTAAGGCAGGGTCATGGGAACACTGAAGCTTTCTTT
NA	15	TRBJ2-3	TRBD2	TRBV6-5	CASRVLASATDTQYF	TGTGCCAGCAGGGTACTAGCGTCGGCCACAGATACGCAGTATTTT
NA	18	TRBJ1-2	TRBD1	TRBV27	CASSLSGDRGATVYGYTF	TGTGCCAGCAGTTTATCTGGGGACAGGGGGGCGACGGTCTATGGCTACACCTTC
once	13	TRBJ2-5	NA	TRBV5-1	CASREQYQETQYF	TGCGCCAGCAGGGAGCAGTACCAAGAGACCCAGTACTTC
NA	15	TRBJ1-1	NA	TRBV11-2	CASSPRELLNTEAFF	TGTGCCAGCAGCCCCCGAGAACTCCTGAACACTGAAGCTTTCTTT
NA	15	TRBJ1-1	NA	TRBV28	CASSLPDTLNTEAFF	TGTGCCAGCAGTTTACCGGACACCCTGAACACTGAAGCTTTCTTT
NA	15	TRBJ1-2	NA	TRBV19	CASRPTPRPGYGYTF	TGTGCCAGTAGGCCTACCCCCCGTCCGGGCTATGGCTACACCTTC
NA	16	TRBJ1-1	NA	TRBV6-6	CASSLKLRGGNTEAFF	TGTGCCAGCAGCCTAAAACTCCGCGGGGGAAACACTGAAGCTTTCTTT
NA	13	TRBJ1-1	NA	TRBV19	CASSIGVTAEAFF	TGTGCCAGTAGTATAGGGGTGACAGCTGAAGCTTTCTTT
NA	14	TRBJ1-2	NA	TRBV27	CASSLSGARRGYTF	TGTGCCAGCAGTTTATCGGGGGCTCGACGCGGCTACACCTTC
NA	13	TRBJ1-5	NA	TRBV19	CAREEARRQPQHF	TGTGCCAGAGAGGAGGCCAGGAGACAGCCCCAGCATTTT
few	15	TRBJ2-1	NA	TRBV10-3	CAISGQSSSYNEQFF	TGTGCCATCAGTGGACAGTCCAGCTCCTACAATGAGCAGTTCTTC
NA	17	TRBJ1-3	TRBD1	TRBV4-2	CASSQEVGQRTGNTIYF	TGTGCCAGCAGCCAAGAGGTGGGACAGAGAACTGGAAACACCATATATTTT
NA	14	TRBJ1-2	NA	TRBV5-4	CASSLEGRDYGYTF	TGTGCCAGCAGCTTGGAGGGGAGGGACTATGGCTACACCTTC
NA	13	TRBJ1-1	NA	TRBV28	CASSLGSSTEAFF	TGTGCCAGCAGTTTGGGCTCCTCCACTGAAGCTTTCTTT
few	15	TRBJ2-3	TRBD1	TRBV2	CASKPTGGEVDTQYF	TGTGCCAGCAAACCGACAGGGGGCGAAGTAGATACGCAGTATTTT
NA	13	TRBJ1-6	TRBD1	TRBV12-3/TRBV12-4	CASGDSYNSPLHF	TGTGCCAGCGGGGACAGTTATAATTCACCCCTCCACTTT
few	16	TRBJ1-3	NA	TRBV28	CASSSASGGTGNTIYF	TGTGCCAGCAGTTCTGCGTCTGGAGGTACCGGAAACACCATATATTTT
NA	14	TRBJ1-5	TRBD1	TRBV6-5	CASSVTGGEQPQHF	TGTGCCAGCAGCGTGACAGGGGGAGAGCAGCCCCAGCATTTT
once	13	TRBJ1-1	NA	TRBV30	CAWSPGSNTEAFF	TGTGCCTGGAGCCCCGGGTCGAACACTGAAGCTTTCTTT